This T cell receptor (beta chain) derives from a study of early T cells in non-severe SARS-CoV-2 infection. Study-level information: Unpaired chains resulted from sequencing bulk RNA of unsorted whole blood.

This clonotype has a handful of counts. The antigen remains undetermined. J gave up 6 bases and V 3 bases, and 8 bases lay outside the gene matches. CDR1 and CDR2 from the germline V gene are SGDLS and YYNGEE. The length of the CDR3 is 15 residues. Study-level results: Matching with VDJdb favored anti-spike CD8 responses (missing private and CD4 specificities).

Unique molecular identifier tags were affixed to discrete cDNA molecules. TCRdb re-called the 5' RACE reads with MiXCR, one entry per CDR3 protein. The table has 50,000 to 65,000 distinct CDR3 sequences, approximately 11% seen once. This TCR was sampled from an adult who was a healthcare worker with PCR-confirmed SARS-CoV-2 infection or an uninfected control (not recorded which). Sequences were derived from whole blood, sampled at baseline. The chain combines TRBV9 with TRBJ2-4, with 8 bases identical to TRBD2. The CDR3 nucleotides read TGTGCCAGCAGCGCTGGGTTAGCGGGGTCAAACATTCAGTACTTC. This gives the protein CASSAGLAGSNIQYF.